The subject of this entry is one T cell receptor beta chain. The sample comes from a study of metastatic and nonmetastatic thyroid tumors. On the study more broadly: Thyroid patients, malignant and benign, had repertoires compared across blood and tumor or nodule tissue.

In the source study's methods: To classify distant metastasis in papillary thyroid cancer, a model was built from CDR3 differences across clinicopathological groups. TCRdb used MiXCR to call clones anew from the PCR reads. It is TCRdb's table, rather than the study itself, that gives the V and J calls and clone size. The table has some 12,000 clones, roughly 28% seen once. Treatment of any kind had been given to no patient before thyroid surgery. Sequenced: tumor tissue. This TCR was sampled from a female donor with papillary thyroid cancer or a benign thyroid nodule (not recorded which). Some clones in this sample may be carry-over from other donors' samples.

In DNA form, the CDR3 reads TGTGCCAGTAGCTTTAATAGCAATCAGCCCCAGCATTTT. It translates to CASSFNSNQPQHF. V usage is TRBV19 and J usage is TRBJ1-5; D is ambiguous. Germline CDR1 is LNHDA and CDR2 is SQIVND (reference sequence). This CDR3 region has 13 residues. With 6 bases removed from V and 0 bases from J, the gap between germline ends came to 6 bases.